The 21 T cell receptor beta chains listed next were all sequenced from one sample in a study of cytomegalovirus exposure and HLA in healthy donors. It was with 60 Vbeta and 13 Jbeta primers that the PCR ran. The protocol was immunoSEQ multiplex PCR, while the TCRdb copy is restricted to in-frame clones and leaves out a portion. Of 150,000 to 200,000 clones listed, 80% to 85% are singletons. The sample consisted of PBMCs. These receptors all stem from a man aged 40-55 years in good health and CMV-seropositive.

This clone was counted a few times. The chain recombines TRBV7-2 with TRBJ1-1, with D perhaps TRBD1 (5 bases). CDR3 length: 14 amino acids. Germline V gene sequence: CDR1 SGHTA, CDR2 FQGNSA. Trimming stripped 3 bases from V and 5 bases from J, with 13 bases between. The CDR3 DNA follows: TGTGCCAGCAGCTTCCGTGGCAGGGATACTGAAGCTTTCTTT. Amino acid sequence: CASSFRGRDTEAFF.

The chain employs TRBV10-3 and TRBJ1-3; D may be TRBD1 (6 bases). CDR1 ENHRY and CDR2 SYGVKD come from the germline V gene. Trimming removed 8 bases at V and 4 bases at J, with 12 bases between. This CDR3 has 13 amino acids. The CDR3 protein is CAIRSGAGNTIYF. The CDR3 region has the DNA TGTGCCATCCGTTCAGGGGCGGGAAACACCATATATTTT.

The V and J genes are TRBV7-2 and TRBJ1-2; D might be TRBD1 (6 bases). V was shortened by 2 bases and J by 6 bases, with 13 bases between the two germline ends. Germline CDR1 and CDR2: SGHTA and FQGNSA. CDR3 length: 14 residues. The CDR3 is CASSLTGNAHGYTF. DNA for the CDR3: TGTGCCAGCAGCTTAACAGGGAACGCCCATGGCTACACCTTC.

The rearrangement links TRBV28 to TRBJ1-2, with 10 bases aligning to TRBD1. This CDR3 has 15 residues. V lost 6 bases, J lost 3 bases, and 7 bases stayed unmatched. Germline CDR1 MDHEN, CDR2 SYDVKM. CDR3 nucleotide sequence: TGTGCCAGCAGAAGGATGACAGGGGGCGACTATGGCTACACCTTC. Translation gives CASRRMTGGDYGYTF.

The chain is built from TRBV30 and TRBJ2-7; TRBD1 is a possible D gene (6 bases). The CDR3 is made up of 11 amino acids. Trimming removed 0 bases from V and 7 bases from J, with 7 bases in between. Germline lookup yields CDR1 GTSNPN and CDR2 SVGIG (reference sequence). CDR3 sequence (DNA): TGTGCCTGGAGTGTAAGGGGGGAGCAGTACTTC. This codes for CAWSVRGEQYF. Together with reference TRBV30 and TRBJ2-7, the CDR3 gives the full variable domain: SQTIHQWPATLVQPVGSPLSLECTVEGTSNPNLYWYRQAAGRGLQLLFYSVGIGQISSEVPQNLSASRPQDRQFILSSKKLLLSDSGFYLCAWSVRGEQYFGPGTRLTVT.

V usage is TRBV11-3 and J usage is TRBJ1-1; D gene uncertain. The CDR3 contains 13 residues. Germline values: CDR1 SGHNT, CDR2 YENEEA. Trimming removed 1 base from V and 0 bases from J, with 3 bases in between. The CDR3 DNA reads TGTGCCAGCAGCTTAGGAGTGAACACTGAAGCTTTCTTT. Protein sequence: CASSLGVNTEAFF.

The rearrangement uses TRBV7-6 and TRBJ2-7; 8 bases line up with TRBD1. Germline values: CDR1 SGHVS, CDR2 FNYEAQ. The CDR3 contains 14 residues. V lost 1 base to trimming and J lost 3 bases; unmatched junction nucleotides: 2. This CDR3 reads CASSLGTGLYEQYF. The CDR3 region has the DNA TGTGCCAGCAGCTTAGGGACAGGGCTCTACGAGCAGTACTTC.

The chain carries TRBV29-1 and TRBJ2-1, with D possibly TRBD1 on 8 matching bases. Germline loops: CDR1 SQVTM, CDR2 ANQGSEA. V lost 7 bases, J lost 8 bases, and 15 bases lay in between. CDR3 size: 12 residues. CDR3 bases: TGCAGCGGGTACAGGGGGGGGTATGAGCAGTTCTTC. The encoded protein is CSGYRGGYEQFF.

The chain employs TRBV6-1 and TRBJ2-7; 12 positions match TRBD2. The CDR3 has 14 amino acids. The trim removed 6 bases at V and 2 bases at J, leaving 2 bases unmatched. The germline gives CDR1 MNHNS, CDR2 SASEGT. CDR3 sequence: CASRLAGGPYEQYF. Here the CDR3 DNA reads TGTGCCAGCAGACTAGCGGGGGGCCCCTACGAGCAGTACTTC.

The rearrangement uses TRBV11-1 and TRBJ2-2, with 7 bases matching TRBD2. The CDR3 consists of 15 residues. V gave up 2 bases and J gave up 7 bases; unmatched junction bases: 7. Germline V lookup: CDR1 SGHAT, CDR2 FQDESV (reference sequence). CDR3 nucleotide sequence: TGTGCCAGCAGCTTAAGCGGGGCCGGGAACGGGGAGCTGTTTTTT. This sequence encodes CASSLSGAGNGELFF.

A few counts support this clone. The rearrangement links TRBV7-2 to TRBJ1-4, with D perhaps TRBD1 (6 bases). Germline loops: CDR1 SGHTA, CDR2 FQGNSA. Trimming shortened V by 5 bases and J by 5 bases, and 15 bases separated the two germline ends. The CDR3 runs 15 residues. The CDR3 protein is CASSQTGASNEKLFF. The CDR3 bases are TGTGCCAGCAGCCAGACAGGAGCCTCAAATGAAAAACTGTTTTTT.

The chain links TRBV5-1 to TRBJ1-6, with D tentatively TRBD1 (6 bases). With 0 bases removed from V and 4 bases from J, the gap between germline ends came to 8 bases. In germline, CDR1 is SGHRS, CDR2 YFSETQ. The CDR3 spans 15 residues. CDR3 nucleotides: TGCGCCAGCAGCTTGGGGACAGCGTATAATTCACCCCTCCACTTT. It is translated as CASSLGTAYNSPLHF.

J is TRBJ2-5 and V is TRBV5-4; D perhaps matches TRBD1 (5 bases). Trimming removed 1 base at V and 5 bases at J, with 9 bases between. Germline CDR1 and CDR2: SGHNT and YYREEE (reference sequence). The CDR3 runs to 13 residues. CDR3 sequence reads: CASSLYGAETQYF. As DNA, the CDR3 is TGTGCCAGCAGCTTGTATGGGGCCGAGACCCAGTACTTC.

This clone was detected a few times. J is TRBJ1-5 and V is TRBV28, with D possibly being TRBD1 (6 bases). The germline V gene encodes CDR1 MDHEN and CDR2 SYDVKM. V gave up 3 bases and J gave up 6 bases, with 12 bases separating them. The CDR3 extends over 14 amino acids. CDR3 sequence reads: CASSLNRASQPQHF. The CDR3, as DNA: TGTGCCAGCAGTTTGAACAGGGCGAGTCAGCCCCAGCATTTT.

The chain recombines TRBV4-2 with TRBJ1-3; D might be TRBD1 (6 bases). The CDR3 consists of 19 residues. CDR1 is LGHNA and CDR2 is YNFKEQ in the germline V gene. V was cut by 3 bases and J by 0 bases, with 21 bases left in between. The CDR3: CASSHPNRTVMLSGNTIYF. CDR3 coding DNA: TGTGCCAGCAGCCACCCGAATAGGACAGTCATGCTCTCTGGAAACACCATATATTTT.

The gene calls are TRBV6-5 and TRBJ2-3; 10 bases are a match to TRBD1. The CDR3 is 15 amino acids. The germline gives CDR1 MNHEY, CDR2 SVGAGI. Trimming cost V 0 bases and J 6 bases; bases outside gene matches: 3. The CDR3 sequence is CASSYSTGGPDTQYF. CDR3 coding DNA: TGTGCCAGCAGTTACTCGACAGGGGGCCCCGATACGCAGTATTTT.

The chain couples TRBV19 to TRBJ1-2, with TRBD1 identical over 7 bases. The CDR3 contains 15 residues. Germline V gives CDR1 LNHDA, CDR2 SQIVND (reference sequence). Trimming cost V 6 bases and J 3 bases; bases outside gene matches: 10. CDR3 loop: CASSDQARGDYGYTF. CDR3 nucleotide sequence: TGTGCCAGTAGCGACCAAGCCAGGGGGGACTATGGCTACACCTTC.

This clone is a singleton in its sample. The chain is built from TRBV9 and TRBJ2-5; D remains unclear. Between the trimmed V and J ends, which lost 0 bases and 5 bases, there was a span of 14 bases. The germline V gene has CDR1 SGDLS and CDR2 YYNGEE. The CDR3 covers 15 residues. The CDR3 DNA reads TGTGCCAGCAGCGTAGCGTTGGGTAGCCGGGAGACCCAGTACTTC. Protein: CASSVALGSRETQYF.

The V call is TRBV9, the J call TRBJ1-1, with 7 bases that match TRBD1. Germline-derived CDR1 and CDR2 are SGDLS and YYNGEE. The CDR3 length is 13 residues. The ends lost 3 bases at V and 4 bases at J; junction bases unmatched: 3. CDR3 coding DNA: TGTGCCAGCAGCGGAGGGGGCTTCACTGAAGCTTTCTTT. It translates to CASSGGGFTEAFF.

CDR3 region: CASSYLAGGPVEQFF. CDR3 coding DNA: TGCGCCAGCAGCTACCTAGCGGGGGGGCCAGTTGAGCAGTTCTTC. This sequence joins TRBV5-1 and TRBJ2-1, with 12 bases lining up with TRBD2. CDR1 is SGHRS, CDR2 YFSETQ, per germline. This CDR3 contains 15 residues. Losses at the gene ends were 3 bases for V and 9 bases for J; bases not matched to a gene: 7.

The V call is TRBV27, the J call TRBJ2-2; 8 positions match TRBD1. Germline V gives CDR1 MNHEY, CDR2 SMNVEV (reference sequence). V was clipped by 0 bases and J by 7 bases; unmatched bases: 7. This CDR3 has 16 amino acids. CDR3 sequence: CASSLSVTGVNGELFF. The CDR3 bases are TGTGCCAGCAGTTTATCGGTGACAGGGGTGAACGGGGAGCTGTTTTTT.